These 14 T cell receptor beta chains originate from one sample sequenced in a study of blood T cell repertoires in COVID-19. The method was immunoSEQ multiplex PCR; TCRdb's version includes in-frame clones alone and lacks a portion of them. The sample consists of 350,000 or so clones, around 89% of them appearing once. Source material: peripheral blood. The receptors originated from a man aged 18 to 30 with active or convalescent COVID-19.

V is TRBV18 and J is TRBJ2-3; 9 positions agree with TRBD1. The CDR3 is 16 amino acids. V shed 6 bases, J shed 3 bases, and the junction held 10 bases outside the gene matches. Germline assignment: CDR1 KGHSH and CDR2 LQKENI. The CDR3 region has the DNA TGTGCCAGCTCGCAAGGACAGGGGAGGAGTACAGATACGCAGTATTTT. Amino acids: CASSQGQGRSTDTQYF.

The chain joins TRBV5-1 to TRBJ2-7, with 10 bases fitting TRBD1. The CDR3 extends over 16 amino acids. V trimming: 4 bases; J trimming: 2 bases; junction bases outside the gene matches: 9. The germline V gene encodes CDR1 SGHRS and CDR2 YFSETQ. CDR3 region: CASSLGQGLGTYEQYF. The CDR3 DNA reads as TGCGCCAGCAGCCTGGGACAGGGGTTGGGAACCTACGAGCAGTACTTC.

The chain has TRBV19 and TRBJ2-1; 7 nucleotides match TRBD2. Germline loops: CDR1 LNHDA, CDR2 SQIVND (reference sequence). This CDR3 has 15 amino acids. The junction had 9 bases not matched to a gene; V was cut back by 6 bases and J by 4 bases. In nucleotides, the CDR3 is TGTGCCAGTAGGGTCGGTAGCGGGCCTTACAATGAGCAGTTCTTC. It is translated as CASRVGSGPYNEQFF. Together with reference TRBV19 and TRBJ2-1, the CDR3 gives the full variable domain: DGGITQSPKYLFRKEGQNVTLSCEQNLNHDAMYWYRQDPGQGLRLIYYSQIVNDFQKGDIAEGYSVSREKKESFPLTVTSAQKNPTAFYLCASRVGSGPYNEQFFGPGTRLTVL.

This clone has only a few counts. The V and J genes are TRBV15 and TRBJ1-1; 7 nucleotides line up with TRBD1. CDR1 LNHNV and CDR2 YYDKDF come from the germline V gene (reference sequence). The CDR3 length is 16 residues. The V gene end was trimmed by 2 bases and the J gene end by 1 base; junction bases not matched to a gene: 7. CDR3: CATSRRTGLSNTEAFF. In DNA form, the CDR3 reads TGTGCCACCAGCAGAAGGACAGGACTATCGAACACTGAAGCTTTCTTT.

The V and J genes are TRBV28 and TRBJ2-7; 7 positions match TRBD1. The CDR3 is 14 amino acids. Losses at the gene ends were 6 bases for V and 2 bases for J; bases not matched to a gene: 7. Germline V lookup: CDR1 MDHEN, CDR2 SYDVKM. CDR3 sequence reads: CASSNRDRTYEQYF. CDR3 sequence (DNA): TGTGCCAGCAGCAACCGGGACAGAACCTACGAGCAGTACTTC. Based on the CDR3 plus reference TRBV28 and TRBJ2-7, the full variable domain is DVKVTQSSRYLVKRTGEKVFLECVQDMDHENMFWYRQDPGLGLRLIYFSYDVKMKEKGDIPEGYSVSREKKERFSLILESASTNQTSMYLCASSNRDRTYEQYFGPGTRLTVT.

This chain joins TRBV6-2 or TRBV6-3 and TRBJ1-2; D remains ambiguous. The CDR3 is 11 residues long. V lost 2 bases and J 7 bases, leaving 5 bases between the germline ends. Germline CDR1 reads MNHEY; CDR2 reads SVGEGT. For the CDR3, the DNA is TGTGCCAGCAGTTACCTCGTTGGCTACACCTTC. It codes for CASSYLVGYTF.

The gene calls are TRBV19 and TRBJ1-1; 9 bases are a match to TRBD1. V dropped 1 base and J dropped 4; count of bases not matched to a gene: 10. CDR1 is LNHDA and CDR2 is SQIVND in the germline V gene (reference sequence). The CDR3 is 17 residues long. The CDR3 protein is CASSIGLLGTGSTEAFF. CDR3 nucleotide sequence: TGTGCCAGTAGTATAGGCCTCCTGGGGACAGGGAGCACTGAAGCTTTCTTT.

This chain links TRBV7-2 with TRBJ2-2; 11 bases are a match to TRBD2. There are 17 residues in the CDR3. The ends lost 5 bases at V and 5 bases at J; junction bases unmatched: 10. Germline V gene data show CDR1 as SGHTA and CDR2 as FQGNSA. The CDR3 here is CASSALELAGGTGELFF. The CDR3 region has the DNA TGTGCCAGCAGCGCCCTCGAGCTAGCGGGGGGAACCGGGGAGCTGTTTTTT.

The gene calls are TRBV19 and TRBJ1-5, with TRBD1 identical over 10 bases. Germline V lookup: CDR1 LNHDA, CDR2 SQIVND (reference sequence). The CDR3 length is 16 residues. V lost 4 bases and J lost 3; bases outside the gene matches: 6. The CDR3 loop is CASSRAGTGVNQPQHF. CDR3 DNA sequence: TGTGCCAGTAGTAGAGCCGGGACAGGGGTCAATCAGCCCCAGCATTTT.

V gene TRBV25-1 combines with J gene TRBJ1-3, with 12 bases lining up with TRBD1. The junction had 5 bases not matched to a gene; V was cut back by 4 bases and J by 1 base. The CDR3 consists of 17 residues. Per the germline V gene, CDR1 is MGHDK and CDR2 is SYGVNS. CDR3 sequence reads: CASSGPGQGASGNTIYF. In DNA form, the CDR3 reads TGTGCCAGCAGTGGTCCGGGACAGGGGGCTTCTGGAAACACCATATATTTT.

The chain links TRBV7-2 to TRBJ1-1, with a weak D call TRBD1 (6 bases). The CDR3 length is 14 residues. Germline V CDR1 and CDR2: SGHTA, FQGNSA. The V gene lost 1 base and the J gene lost 3 bases, with 9 bases spanning the gap. CDR3 protein: CASSLGGTHTEAFF. The CDR3 DNA follows: TGTGCCAGCAGCTTAGGGGGGACACACACTGAAGCTTTCTTT.

The gene calls are TRBV3-1 (or the pseudogene TRBV3-2) and TRBJ2-2; 7 bases line up with TRBD1. After removal of 5 bases from V and 6 bases from J, the junction contained 9 bases not matched to a gene. The CDR3 length is 15 residues. CDR1 is LGHDT, CDR2 YNNKEL, per germline (reference sequence). The CDR3 region has the DNA TGTGCCAGCAGCTGGTCTCTGCAGGGGGCCGGGGAGCTGTTTTTT. This sequence encodes CASSWSLQGAGELFF.

The rearrangement joins TRBV28 to TRBJ1-2; 8 bases match TRBD1. J gave up 3 bases and V 7 bases, and 7 bases lay outside the gene matches. This CDR3 is built from 14 residues. Germline V gene lookup returns CDR1 MDHEN and CDR2 SYDVKM. The CDR3 sequence is CASNRQGIDYGYTF. DNA for the CDR3: TGTGCCAGCAACCGACAGGGGATCGACTATGGCTACACCTTC.

The CDR3 nucleotides are TGTGCCAGCAGTTACTCGGGTTTAGAGGGGGCGCTTGGCTACACCTTC. Translating gives CASSYSGLEGALGYTF. The chain is built from TRBV6-5 and TRBJ1-2; 7 positions match TRBD1. The CDR3 spans 16 residues. Unmatched junction bases numbered 11, after V lost 0 bases and J lost 7 bases. Germline lookup yields CDR1 MNHEY and CDR2 SVGAGI.